This TCR beta chain was captured by sequencing in a study of blood T cell repertoires in COVID-19. Assay used: immunoSEQ multiplex PCR; TCRdb lists only in-frame clones, some missing. The repertoire consists of around 98,000 clones, with 84% occurring once and the leading ten covering 17%. Trimming removed 2 bases at V and 8 bases at J, with 10 bases between. The CDR3 extends over 13 amino acids. CDR1 is SGHVS, CDR2 FQNEAQ, per germline. Sample: peripheral blood. The chain carries TRBV7-8 and TRBJ1-3; TRBD1 is a possible D gene (5 bases). The sequence derives from a woman aged 55-69 years with acute or convalescent COVID-19. The CDR3 DNA sequence: TGTGCCAGCAGCTTAAGCAGGGCAGACACCATATATTTT. Residues: CASSLSRADTIYF. The entire variable domain, with the rest obtained from reference TRBV7-8 and TRBJ1-3, is as follows: GAGVSQSPRYKVAKRGQDVALRCDPISGHVSLFWYQQALGQGPEFLTYFQNEAQLDKSGLPSDRFFAERPEGSVSTLKIQRTQQEDSAVYLCASSLSRADTIYFGEGSWLTVV.